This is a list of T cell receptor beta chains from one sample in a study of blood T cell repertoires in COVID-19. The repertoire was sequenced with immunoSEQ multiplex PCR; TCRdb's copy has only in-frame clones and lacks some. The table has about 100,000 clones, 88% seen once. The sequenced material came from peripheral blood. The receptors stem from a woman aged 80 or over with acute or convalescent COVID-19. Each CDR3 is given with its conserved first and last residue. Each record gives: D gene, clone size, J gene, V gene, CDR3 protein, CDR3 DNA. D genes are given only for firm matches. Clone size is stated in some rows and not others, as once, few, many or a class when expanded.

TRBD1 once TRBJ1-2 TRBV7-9 CASSGKDRGWDYGYTF TGTGCCAGCAGCGGTAAAGACAGGGGATGGGACTATGGCTACACCTTC
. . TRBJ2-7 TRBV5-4 CASSLLMGGGAYEQYF TGTGCCAGCAGCTTGTTAATGGGCGGCGGGGCCTACGAGCAGTACTTC
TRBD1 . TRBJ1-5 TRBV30 CAWSAQGTVVVNQPQHF TGTGCCTGGTCGGCTCAGGGGACAGTGGTTGTTAATCAGCCCCAGCATTTT
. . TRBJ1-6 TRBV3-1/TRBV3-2 CASSQVEPIYNSPLHF TGTGCCAGCAGCCAAGTAGAACCGATCTATAATTCACCCCTCCACTTT
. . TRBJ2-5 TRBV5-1 CASSLYGPLETQYF TGCGCCAGCAGCTTGTATGGGCCCCTAGAGACCCAGTACTTC
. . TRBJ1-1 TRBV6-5 CASSLTRGRTEAFF TGTGCCAGCAGTCTCACCAGGGGCAGGACTGAAGCTTTCTTT
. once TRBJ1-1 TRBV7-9 CASSFSTEAFF TGTGCCAGCAGTTTCAGCACTGAAGCTTTCTTT
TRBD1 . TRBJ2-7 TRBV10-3 CATASGQGYEQYF TGTGCCACCGCCTCCGGACAGGGCTACGAGCAGTACTTC
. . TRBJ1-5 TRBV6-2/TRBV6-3 CASSNEQGMTGGPQHF TGTGCCAGCAGTAACGAGCAGGGGATGACAGGTGGGCCCCAGCATTTT
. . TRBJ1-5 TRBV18 CASSPQGYSNQPQHF TGTGCCAGCTCACCACAGGGGTATAGCAATCAGCCCCAGCATTTT
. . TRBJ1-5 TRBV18 CASSPTTNQPQHF TGTGCCAGCTCACCAACTACTAATCAGCCCCAGCATTTT
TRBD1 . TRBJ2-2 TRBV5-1 CASSLPGQGYTGELFF TGCGCCAGCAGCTTGCCGGGACAGGGATACACCGGGGAGCTGTTTTTT
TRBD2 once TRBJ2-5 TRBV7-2 CASSGLAEETQYF TGTGCCAGCAGCGGACTAGCGGAAGAGACCCAGTACTTC
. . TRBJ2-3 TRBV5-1 CASSLLALDTQYF TGCGCCAGCAGTTTGTTAGCTCTTGATACGCAGTATTTT
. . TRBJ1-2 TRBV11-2 CASSLMPGAGGYTF TGTGCCAGCAGCTTGATGCCAGGGGCTGGTGGCTACACCTTC
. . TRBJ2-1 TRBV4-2 CASSQVQDNEQFF TGTGCCAGCAGCCAAGTACAGGACAATGAGCAGTTCTTC
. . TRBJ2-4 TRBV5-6 CASSFPGLETGNIQYF TGTGCCAGCAGCTTCCCGGGACTCGAAACGGGGAACATTCAGTACTTC
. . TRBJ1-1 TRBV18 CASSPPSRGFAFF TGTGCCAGCTCACCACCGTCGCGGGGATTTGCTTTCTTT
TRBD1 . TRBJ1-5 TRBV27 CASSLGTVNQPQHF TGTGCCAGCAGTTTGGGGACAGTTAATCAGCCCCAGCATTTT
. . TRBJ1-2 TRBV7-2 CASSLDLFTGGYTF TGTGCCAGCAGCTTAGATCTCTTTACAGGGGGCTACACCTTC
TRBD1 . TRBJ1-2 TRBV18 CASSPLDRELGYTF TGTGCCAGCTCACCACTTGACAGGGAATTGGGCTACACCTTC
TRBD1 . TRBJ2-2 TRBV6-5 CASMGQGSTGELFF TGTGCCAGCATGGGACAGGGGTCCACCGGGGAGCTGTTTTTT
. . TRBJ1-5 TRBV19 CASSIVQATRGQPQHF TGTGCCAGTAGTATAGTACAGGCCACTCGTGGTCAGCCCCAGCATTTT
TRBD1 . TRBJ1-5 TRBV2 CASSGTGEHQPQHF TGTGCCAGCAGTGGCACAGGGGAGCATCAGCCCCAGCATTTT
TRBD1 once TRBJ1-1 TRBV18 CASSSGTGVGTEAFF TGTGCCAGCTCTTCGGGGACAGGGGTGGGTACTGAAGCTTTCTTT
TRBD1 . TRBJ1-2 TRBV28 CASSPPTGGSYGYTF TGTGCCAGCAGTCCGCCGACAGGGGGCAGCTATGGCTACACCTTC
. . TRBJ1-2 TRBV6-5 CASSYGRDWNYGYTF TGTGCCAGCAGTTACGGGAGGGACTGGAACTATGGCTACACCTTC
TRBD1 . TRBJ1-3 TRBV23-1 CASSQGSEGATSGNTIYF TGCGCCAGCAGTCAGGGGTCGGAGGGGGCAACTTCTGGAAACACCATATATTTT
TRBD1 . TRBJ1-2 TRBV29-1 CSVDPGQGPGYTF TGCAGCGTTGACCCGGGACAGGGGCCTGGCTACACCTTC
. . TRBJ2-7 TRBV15 CATSRDRGYEQYF TGTGCCACCAGCAGAGATAGGGGTTACGAGCAGTACTTC
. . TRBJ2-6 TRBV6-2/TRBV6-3 CASSAEGPFSGANVLTF TGTGCCAGCAGCGCGGAGGGCCCGTTCTCTGGGGCCAACGTCCTGACTTTC
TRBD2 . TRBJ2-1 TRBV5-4 CASSRREGSYNEQFF TGTGCCAGCAGCCGGAGGGAGGGCTCCTACAATGAGCAGTTCTTC
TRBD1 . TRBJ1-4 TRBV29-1 CSVRTGVEKLFF TGCAGCGTTCGGACAGGGGTGGAAAAACTGTTTTTT
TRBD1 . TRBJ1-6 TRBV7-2 CASSLSPGGWGSPLHF TGTGCCAGCAGCTTATCCCCAGGGGGCTGGGGTTCACCCCTCCACTTT
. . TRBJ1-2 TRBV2 CASSDVGTYYGYTF TGTGCCAGCAGTGATGTGGGGACTTACTATGGCTACACCTTC
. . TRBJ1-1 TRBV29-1 CSAGQNTEAFF TGCAGCGCTGGACAGAACACTGAAGCTTTCTTT
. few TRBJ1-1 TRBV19 CASSRLQGFRTEAFF TGTGCCAGTAGTAGACTACAGGGATTTAGGACTGAAGCTTTCTTT
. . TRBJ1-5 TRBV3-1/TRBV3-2 CASSQLGGDQPQHF TGTGCCAGCAGCCAACTGGGGGGGGATCAGCCCCAGCATTTT
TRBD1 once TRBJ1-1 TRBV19 CASSIGTGWNTEAFF TGTGCCAGTAGTATCGGGACAGGTTGGAACACTGAAGCTTTCTTT
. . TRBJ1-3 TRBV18 CASSPQGPSSGNTIYF TGTGCCAGCTCACCGCAGGGGCCGAGCTCTGGAAACACCATATATTTT
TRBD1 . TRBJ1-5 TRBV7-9 CASSLGTGGNQPQHF TGTGCCAGCAGCTTAGGGACAGGGGGCAATCAGCCCCAGCATTTT
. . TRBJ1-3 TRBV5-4 CASSLPQGGSSGNTIYF TGTGCCAGCAGCTTACCCCAAGGGGGTTCCTCTGGAAACACCATATATTTT
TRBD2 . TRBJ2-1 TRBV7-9 CASSLDSGGHNEQFF TGTGCCAGCAGCTTAGATAGCGGGGGGCACAATGAGCAGTTCTTC
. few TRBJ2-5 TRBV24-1 CATSDQQGTQETQYF TGTGCCACCAGTGATCAACAGGGAACCCAAGAGACCCAGTACTTC
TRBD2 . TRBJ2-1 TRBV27 CASTPIGTSGPTGEQFF TGTGCCAGCACTCCCATCGGGACTAGCGGGCCGACCGGTGAGCAGTTCTTC
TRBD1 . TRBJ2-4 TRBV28 CASSSITGVLAKNIQYF TGTGCCAGCAGTTCGATTACAGGGGTTCTAGCCAAAAACATTCAGTACTTC
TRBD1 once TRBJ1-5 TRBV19 CASSWDSRNQPQHF TGTGCCAGTAGCTGGGACAGTCGCAATCAGCCCCAGCATTTT
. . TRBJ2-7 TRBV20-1 CSAKQGYEQYF TGCAGTGCCAAACAGGGTTACGAGCAGTACTTC
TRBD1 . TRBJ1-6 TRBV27 CASSQTGSSPLHF TGTGCCAGCAGTCAGACAGGGAGCTCACCCCTCCACTTT
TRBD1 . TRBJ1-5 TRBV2 CASSRDRGSQPQHF TGTGCCAGCAGTAGGGACAGGGGGAGTCAGCCCCAGCATTTT
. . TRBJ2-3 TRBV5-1 CASSPDPRGNTDTQYF TGCGCCAGCAGCCCCGACCCCCGGGGGAACACAGATACGCAGTATTTT
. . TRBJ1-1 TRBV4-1 CASSQDRGMNTEAFF TGCGCCAGCAGCCAAGACCGAGGGATGAACACTGAAGCTTTCTTT
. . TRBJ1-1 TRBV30 CAWSVLRNTEAFF TGTGCCTGGAGTGTACTCCGGAACACTGAAGCTTTCTTT
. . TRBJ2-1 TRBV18 CASSTEYNEQFF TGTGCCAGCTCAACAGAATACAATGAGCAGTTCTTC